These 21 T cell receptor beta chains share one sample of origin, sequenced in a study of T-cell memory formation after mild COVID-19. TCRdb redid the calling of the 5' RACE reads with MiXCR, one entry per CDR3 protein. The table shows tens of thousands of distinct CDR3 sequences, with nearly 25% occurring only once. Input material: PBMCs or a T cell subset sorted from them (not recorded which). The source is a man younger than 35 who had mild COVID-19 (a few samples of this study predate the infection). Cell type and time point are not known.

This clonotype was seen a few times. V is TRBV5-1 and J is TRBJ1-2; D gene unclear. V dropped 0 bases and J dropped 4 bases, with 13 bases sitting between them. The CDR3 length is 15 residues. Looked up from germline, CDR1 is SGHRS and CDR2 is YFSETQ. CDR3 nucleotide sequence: TGCGCCAGCAGCTTGGGTTCGGCAGCCTTCTATGGCTACACCTTC. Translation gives CASSLGSAAFYGYTF.

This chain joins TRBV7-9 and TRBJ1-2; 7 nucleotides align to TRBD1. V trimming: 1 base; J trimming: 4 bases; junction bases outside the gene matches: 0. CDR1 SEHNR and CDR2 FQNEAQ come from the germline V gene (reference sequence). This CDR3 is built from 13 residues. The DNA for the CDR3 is TGTGCCAGCAGCTTAGGGGACAGCTATGGCTACACCTTC. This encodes CASSLGDSYGYTF.

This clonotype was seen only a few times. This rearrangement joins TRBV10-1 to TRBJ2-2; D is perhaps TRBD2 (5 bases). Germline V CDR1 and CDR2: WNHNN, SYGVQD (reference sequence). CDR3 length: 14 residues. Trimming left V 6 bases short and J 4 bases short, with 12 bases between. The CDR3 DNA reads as TGCGCCAGCAGAGCGGTTCTGGGCACCGGGGAGCTGTTTTTT. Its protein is CASRAVLGTGELFF.

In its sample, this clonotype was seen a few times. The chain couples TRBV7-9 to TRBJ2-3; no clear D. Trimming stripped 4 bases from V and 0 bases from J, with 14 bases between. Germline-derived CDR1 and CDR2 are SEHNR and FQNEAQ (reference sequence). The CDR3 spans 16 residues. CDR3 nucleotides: TGTGCCAGCAGCTCTTTGACGGGCTCTAGCACAGATACGCAGTATTTT. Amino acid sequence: CASSSLTGSSTDTQYF.

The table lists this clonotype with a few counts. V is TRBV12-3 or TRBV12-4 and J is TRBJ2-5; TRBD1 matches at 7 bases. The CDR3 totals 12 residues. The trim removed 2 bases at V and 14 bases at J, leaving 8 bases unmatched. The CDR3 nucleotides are TGTGCCAGCAGTTTATTCGGCCGGGACAGCTACTTC. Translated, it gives CASSLFGRDSYF.

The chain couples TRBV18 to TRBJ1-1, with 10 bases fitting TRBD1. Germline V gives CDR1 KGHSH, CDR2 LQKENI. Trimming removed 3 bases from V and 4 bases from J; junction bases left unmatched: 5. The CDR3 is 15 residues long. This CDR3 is CASSPGTGDFTEAFF. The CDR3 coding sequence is TGTGCCAGCTCACCTGGGACAGGGGATTTCACTGAAGCTTTCTTT.

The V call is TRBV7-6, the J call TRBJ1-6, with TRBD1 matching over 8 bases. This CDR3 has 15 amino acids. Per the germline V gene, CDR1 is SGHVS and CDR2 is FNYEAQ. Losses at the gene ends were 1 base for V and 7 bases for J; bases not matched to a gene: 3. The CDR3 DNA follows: TGTGCCAGCAGCTTAGGAGGACAGGGAAATTCACCCCTCCACTTT. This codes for CASSLGGQGNSPLHF. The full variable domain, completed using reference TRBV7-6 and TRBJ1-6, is GAGVSQSPRYKVTKRGQDVALRCDPISGHVSLYWYRQALGQGPEFLTYFNYEAQQDKSGLPNDRFSAERPEGSISTLTIQRTEQRDSAMYRCASSLGGQGNSPLHFGNGTRLTVT.

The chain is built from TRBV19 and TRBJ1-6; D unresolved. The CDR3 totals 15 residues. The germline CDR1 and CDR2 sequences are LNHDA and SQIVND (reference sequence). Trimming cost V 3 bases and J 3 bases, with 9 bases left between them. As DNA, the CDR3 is TGTGCCAGTAGTATCGGACCTTACTATAATTCACCCCTCCACTTT. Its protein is CASSIGPYYNSPLHF.

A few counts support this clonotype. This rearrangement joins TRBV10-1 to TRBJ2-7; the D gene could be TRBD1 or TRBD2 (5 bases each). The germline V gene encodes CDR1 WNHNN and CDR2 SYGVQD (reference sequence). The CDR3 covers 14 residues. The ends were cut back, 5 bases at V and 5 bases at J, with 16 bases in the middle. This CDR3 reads CASSSAWGFDEQYF. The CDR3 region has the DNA TGCGCCAGCAGTTCTGCTTGGGGGTTCGACGAGCAGTACTTC.

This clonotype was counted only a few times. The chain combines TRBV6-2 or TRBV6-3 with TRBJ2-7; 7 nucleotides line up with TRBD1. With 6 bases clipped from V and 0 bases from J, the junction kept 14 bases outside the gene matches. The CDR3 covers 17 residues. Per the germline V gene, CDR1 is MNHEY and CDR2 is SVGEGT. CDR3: CASRGRDRVSSSYEQYV. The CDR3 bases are TGTGCCAGCAGGGGCCGGGACAGAGTCTCAAGCTCCTACGAGCAGTACGTC.

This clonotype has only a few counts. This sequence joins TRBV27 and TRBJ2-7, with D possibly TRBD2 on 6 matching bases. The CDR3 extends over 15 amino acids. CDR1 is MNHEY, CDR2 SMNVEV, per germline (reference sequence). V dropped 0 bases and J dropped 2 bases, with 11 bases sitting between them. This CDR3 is CASSLSSAGTYEQYV. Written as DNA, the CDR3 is TGTGCCAGCAGTTTATCGTCGGCGGGAACCTACGAGCAGTACGTC.

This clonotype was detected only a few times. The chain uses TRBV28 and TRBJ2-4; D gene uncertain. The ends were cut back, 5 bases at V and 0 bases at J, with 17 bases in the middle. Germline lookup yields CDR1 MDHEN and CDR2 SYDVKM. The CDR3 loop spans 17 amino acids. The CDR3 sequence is CASSLPFGSLAKNIQYF. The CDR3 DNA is TGTGCCAGCAGTCTCCCCTTCGGCTCCCTAGCCAAAAACATTCAGTACTTC.

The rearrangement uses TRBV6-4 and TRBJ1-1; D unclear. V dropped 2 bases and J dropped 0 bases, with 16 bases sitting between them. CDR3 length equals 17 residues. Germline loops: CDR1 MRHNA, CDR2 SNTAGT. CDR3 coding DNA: TGTGCCAGCAGTGACGAGTGGTCCAGGACCATGAACACTGAAGCTTTCTTT. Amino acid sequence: CASSDEWSRTMNTEAFF.

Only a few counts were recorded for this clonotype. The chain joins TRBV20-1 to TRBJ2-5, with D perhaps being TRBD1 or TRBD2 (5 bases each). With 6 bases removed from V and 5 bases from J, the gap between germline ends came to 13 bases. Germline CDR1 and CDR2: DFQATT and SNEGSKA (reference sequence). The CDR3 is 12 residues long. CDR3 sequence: CSASTGAETQYF. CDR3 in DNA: TGCAGTGCCAGCACCGGGGCGGAGACCCAGTACTTC.

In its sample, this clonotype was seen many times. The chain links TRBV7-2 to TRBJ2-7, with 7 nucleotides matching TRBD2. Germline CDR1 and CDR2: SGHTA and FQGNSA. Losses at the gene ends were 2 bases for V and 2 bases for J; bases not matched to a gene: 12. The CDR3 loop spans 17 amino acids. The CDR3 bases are TGTGCCAGCAGCTTAAAGATGGGATATGGGGGGGCCTACGAGCAGTACGTC. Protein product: CASSLKMGYGGAYEQYV.

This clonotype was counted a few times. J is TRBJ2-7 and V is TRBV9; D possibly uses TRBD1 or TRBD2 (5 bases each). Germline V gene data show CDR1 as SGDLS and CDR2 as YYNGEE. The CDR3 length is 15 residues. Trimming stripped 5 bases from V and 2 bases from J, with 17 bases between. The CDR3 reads CASSNGAASTYEQYF. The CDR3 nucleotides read TGTGCCAGCAGTAACGGGGCAGCCTCTACCTACGAGCAGTACTTC.

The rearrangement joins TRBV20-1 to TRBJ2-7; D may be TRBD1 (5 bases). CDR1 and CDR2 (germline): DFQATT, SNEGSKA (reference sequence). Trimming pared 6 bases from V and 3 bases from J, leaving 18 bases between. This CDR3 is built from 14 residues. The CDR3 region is CSAVDSLRDYEQYV. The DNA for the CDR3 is TGCAGTGCCGTTGACAGTCTTAGGGACTACGAGCAGTACGTC.

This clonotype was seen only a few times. The CDR3 bases are TGTGCCAGCAGCTTACAGGGTGAAGCTTTCTTT. It encodes CASSLQGEAFF. The chain recombines TRBV11-2 with TRBJ1-1, with D possibly being TRBD1 (5 bases). The CDR3 totals 11 residues. V lost 2 bases and J lost 7, with 5 bases in between. Germline V gives CDR1 SGHAT, CDR2 FQNNGV.

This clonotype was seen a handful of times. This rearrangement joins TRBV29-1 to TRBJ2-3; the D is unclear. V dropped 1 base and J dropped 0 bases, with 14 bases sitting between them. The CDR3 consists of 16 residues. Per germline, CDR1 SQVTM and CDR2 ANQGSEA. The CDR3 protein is CSVEARGLVSTDTQYF. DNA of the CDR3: TGCAGCGTTGAAGCCCGAGGTCTAGTAAGCACAGATACGCAGTATTTT.

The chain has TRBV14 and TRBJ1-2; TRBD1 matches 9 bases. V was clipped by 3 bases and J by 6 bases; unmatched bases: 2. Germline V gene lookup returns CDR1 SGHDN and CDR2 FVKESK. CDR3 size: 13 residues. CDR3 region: CASSQTGGDGYTF. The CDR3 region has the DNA TGTGCCAGCAGCCAGACAGGGGGGGATGGCTACACCTTC.

DNA of the CDR3: TGTGCCAGCAGCTCCTCTAGCGGGGCAGAGACCCAGTACTTC. Its protein is CASSSSSGAETQYF. The gene calls are TRBV11-2 and TRBJ2-5; the match to TRBD2 covers 9 bases. Germline values: CDR1 SGHAT, CDR2 FQNNGV. This CDR3 has 14 amino acids. The J segment lost 4 bases and the V segment lost 4 bases, leaving 4 bases of the junction unmatched.